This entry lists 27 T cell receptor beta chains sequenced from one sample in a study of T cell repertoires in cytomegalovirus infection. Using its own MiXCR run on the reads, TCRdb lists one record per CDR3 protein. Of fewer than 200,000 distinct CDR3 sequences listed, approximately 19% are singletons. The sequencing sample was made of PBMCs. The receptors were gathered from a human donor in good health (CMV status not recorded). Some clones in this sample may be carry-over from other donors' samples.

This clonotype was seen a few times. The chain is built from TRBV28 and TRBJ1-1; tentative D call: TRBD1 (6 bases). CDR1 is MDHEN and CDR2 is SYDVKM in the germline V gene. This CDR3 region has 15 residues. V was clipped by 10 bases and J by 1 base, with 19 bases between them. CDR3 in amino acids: CATLEWGRQNTEAFF. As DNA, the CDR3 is TGTGCCACCCTTGAATGGGGGCGCCAGAACACTGAAGCTTTCTTT.

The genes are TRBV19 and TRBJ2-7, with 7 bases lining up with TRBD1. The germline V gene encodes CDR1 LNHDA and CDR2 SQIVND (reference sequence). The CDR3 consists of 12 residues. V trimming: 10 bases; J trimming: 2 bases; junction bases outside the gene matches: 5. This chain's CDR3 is CATQGQTYEQYF. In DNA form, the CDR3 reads TGTGCCACCCAGGGACAGACCTACGAGCAGTACTTC.

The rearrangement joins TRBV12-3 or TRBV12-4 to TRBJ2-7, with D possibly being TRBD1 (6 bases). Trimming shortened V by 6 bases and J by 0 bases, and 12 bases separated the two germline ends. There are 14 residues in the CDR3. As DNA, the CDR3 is TGTGCCAGCAGCCATCGGACAGCCTCCTACGAGCAGTACTTC. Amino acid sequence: CASSHRTASYEQYF.

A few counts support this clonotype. CDR3 nucleotides: TGTGCCAGCGAAGGGACAGGGGGTTTTAACTATGGCTACACCTTC. Protein product: CASEGTGGFNYGYTF. This sequence joins TRBV19 and TRBJ1-2; TRBD1 matches at 11 bases. Trimming at V came to 9 bases and at J to 1 base, leaving 7 bases not matched to a gene. The CDR3 consists of 15 residues. Germline V gene sequence: CDR1 LNHDA, CDR2 SQIVND (reference sequence).

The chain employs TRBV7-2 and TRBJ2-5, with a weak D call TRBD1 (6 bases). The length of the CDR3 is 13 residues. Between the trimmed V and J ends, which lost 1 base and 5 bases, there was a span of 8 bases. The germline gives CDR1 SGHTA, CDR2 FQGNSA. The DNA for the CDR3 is TGTGCCAGCAGCTTAGGGACAGCGGAGACCCAGTACTTC. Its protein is CASSLGTAETQYF.

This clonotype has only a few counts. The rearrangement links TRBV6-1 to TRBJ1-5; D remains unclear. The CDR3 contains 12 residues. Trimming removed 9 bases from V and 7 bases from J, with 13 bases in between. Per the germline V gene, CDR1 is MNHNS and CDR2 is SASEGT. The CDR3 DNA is TGTGCCAGTGGACCCCTCCAACAGCCCCAGCATTTT. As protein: CASGPLQQPQHF.

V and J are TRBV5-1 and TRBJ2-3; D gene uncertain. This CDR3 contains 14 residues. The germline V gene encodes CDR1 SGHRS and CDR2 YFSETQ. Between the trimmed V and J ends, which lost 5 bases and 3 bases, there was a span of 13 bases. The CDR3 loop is CASRDVLRTDTQYF. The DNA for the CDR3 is TGCGCCAGCAGGGACGTCCTACGGACAGATACGCAGTATTTT.

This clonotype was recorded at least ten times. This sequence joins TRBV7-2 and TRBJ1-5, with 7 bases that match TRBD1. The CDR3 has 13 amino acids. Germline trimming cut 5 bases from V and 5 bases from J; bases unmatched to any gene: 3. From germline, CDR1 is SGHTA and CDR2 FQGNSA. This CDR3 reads CASSIRGDQPQHF. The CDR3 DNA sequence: TGTGCCAGCAGCATCAGGGGGGATCAGCCCCAGCATTTT.

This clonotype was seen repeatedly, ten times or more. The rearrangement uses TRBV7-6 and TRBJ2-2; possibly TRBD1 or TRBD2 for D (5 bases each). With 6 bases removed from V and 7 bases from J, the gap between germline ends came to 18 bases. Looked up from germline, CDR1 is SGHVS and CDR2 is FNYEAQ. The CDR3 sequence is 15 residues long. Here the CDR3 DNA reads TGTGCCAGCAGTCCCTTCGAGGGGTCGGGCGGGGAGCTGTTTTTT. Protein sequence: CASSPFEGSGGELFF.

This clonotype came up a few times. For the CDR3, the DNA is TGTGCCAGCCAACCGGCGACTAGCGGGATTTCCGGGGAGCTGTTTTTT. As protein: CASQPATSGISGELFF. This rearrangement joins TRBV6-2 or TRBV6-3 to TRBJ2-2; 11 nucleotides align to TRBD2. The V segment lost 8 bases and the J segment 6 bases; nucleotides outside the gene matches: 11. The CDR3 runs to 16 residues. Germline V gives CDR1 MNHEY, CDR2 SVGEGT.

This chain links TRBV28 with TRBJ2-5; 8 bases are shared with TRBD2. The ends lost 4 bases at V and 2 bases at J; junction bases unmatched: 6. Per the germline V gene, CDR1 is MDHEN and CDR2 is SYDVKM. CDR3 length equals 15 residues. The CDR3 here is CASSSSGTRQETQYF. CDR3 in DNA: TGTGCCAGCAGTTCGTCCGGGACTAGACAAGAGACCCAGTACTTC.

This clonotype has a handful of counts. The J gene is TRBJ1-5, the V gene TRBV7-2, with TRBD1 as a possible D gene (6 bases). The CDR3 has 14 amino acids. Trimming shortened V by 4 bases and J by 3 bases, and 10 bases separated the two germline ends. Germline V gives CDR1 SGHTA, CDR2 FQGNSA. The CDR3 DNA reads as TGTGCCAGCAGCTCGACAGGTGCCAATCAGCCCCAGCATTTT. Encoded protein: CASSSTGANQPQHF.

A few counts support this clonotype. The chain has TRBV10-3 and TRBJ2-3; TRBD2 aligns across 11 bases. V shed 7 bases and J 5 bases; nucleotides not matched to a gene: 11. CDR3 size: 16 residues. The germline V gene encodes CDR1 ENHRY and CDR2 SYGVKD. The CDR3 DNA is TGTGCCATCAAGACTAGCGGGAACTCCCATGGAGATACGCAGTATTTT. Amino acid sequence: CAIKTSGNSHGDTQYF.

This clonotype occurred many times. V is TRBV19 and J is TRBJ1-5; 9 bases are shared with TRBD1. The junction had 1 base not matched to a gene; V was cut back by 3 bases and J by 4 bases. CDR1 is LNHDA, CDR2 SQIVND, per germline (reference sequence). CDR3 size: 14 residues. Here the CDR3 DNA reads TGTGCCAGTAGTATGGGACAGGGAAATCAGCCCCAGCATTTT. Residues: CASSMGQGNQPQHF.

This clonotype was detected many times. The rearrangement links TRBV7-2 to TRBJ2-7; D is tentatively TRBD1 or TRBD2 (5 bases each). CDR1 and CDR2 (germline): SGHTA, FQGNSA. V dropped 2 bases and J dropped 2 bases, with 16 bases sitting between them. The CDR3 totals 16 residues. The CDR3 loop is CASSLSSGRVPYEQYF. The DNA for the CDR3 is TGTGCCAGCAGCTTATCGTCGGGACGTGTTCCCTACGAGCAGTACTTC.

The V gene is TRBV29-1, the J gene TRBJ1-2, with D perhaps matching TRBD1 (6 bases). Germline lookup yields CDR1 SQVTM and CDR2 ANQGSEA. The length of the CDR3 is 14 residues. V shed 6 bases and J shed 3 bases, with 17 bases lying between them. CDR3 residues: CSVGIGGRDYGYTF. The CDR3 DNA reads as TGCAGCGTCGGAATAGGGGGGCGCGACTATGGCTACACCTTC. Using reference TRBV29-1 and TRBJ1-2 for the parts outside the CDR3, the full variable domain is SAVISQKPSRDICQRGTSLTIQCQVDSQVTMMFWYRQQPGQSLTLIATANQGSEATYESGFVIDKFPISRPNLTFSTLTVSNMSPEDSSIYLCSVGIGGRDYGYTFGSGTRLTVV.

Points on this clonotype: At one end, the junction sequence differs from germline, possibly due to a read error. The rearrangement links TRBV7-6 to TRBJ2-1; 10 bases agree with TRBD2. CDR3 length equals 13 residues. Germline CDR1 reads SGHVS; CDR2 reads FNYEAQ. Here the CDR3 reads CAVSGRAYNEQFF. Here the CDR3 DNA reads TGTGCCGTAAGCGGGAGGGCCTATAATGAGCAGTTCTTC.

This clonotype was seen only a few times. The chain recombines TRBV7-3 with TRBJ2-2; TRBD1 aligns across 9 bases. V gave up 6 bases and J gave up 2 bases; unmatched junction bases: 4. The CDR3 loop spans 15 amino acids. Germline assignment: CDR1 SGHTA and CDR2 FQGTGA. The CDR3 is CASRSDRGNTGELFF. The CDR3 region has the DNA TGTGCCAGCAGGTCGGACAGGGGAAACACCGGGGAGCTGTTTTTT.

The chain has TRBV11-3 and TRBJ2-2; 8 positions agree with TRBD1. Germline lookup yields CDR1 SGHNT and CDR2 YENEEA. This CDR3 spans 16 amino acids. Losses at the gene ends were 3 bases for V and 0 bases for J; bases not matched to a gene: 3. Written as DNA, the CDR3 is TGTGCCAGCAGCTTCAAACAGGGGGCGAACACCGGGGAGCTGTTTTTT. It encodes CASSFKQGANTGELFF.

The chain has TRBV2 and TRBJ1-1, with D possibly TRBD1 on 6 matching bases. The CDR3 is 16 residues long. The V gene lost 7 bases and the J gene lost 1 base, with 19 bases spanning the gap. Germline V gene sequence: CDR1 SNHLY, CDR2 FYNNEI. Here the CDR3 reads CASTTSGGAANTEAFF. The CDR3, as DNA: TGTGCCAGCACCACGTCGGGGGGCGCGGCGAACACTGAAGCTTTCTTT.

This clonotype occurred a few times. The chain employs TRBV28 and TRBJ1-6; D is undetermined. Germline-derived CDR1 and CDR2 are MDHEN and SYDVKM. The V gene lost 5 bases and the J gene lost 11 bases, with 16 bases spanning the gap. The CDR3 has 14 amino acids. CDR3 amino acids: CASSTLTGGTPLHF. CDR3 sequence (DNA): TGTGCCAGCAGTACATTAACCGGTGGGACACCCCTCCACTTT.

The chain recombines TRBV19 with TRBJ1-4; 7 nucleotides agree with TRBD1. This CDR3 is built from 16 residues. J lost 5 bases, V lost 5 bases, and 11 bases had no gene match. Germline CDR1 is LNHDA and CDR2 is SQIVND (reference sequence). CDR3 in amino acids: CASSFFPGQSNEKLFF. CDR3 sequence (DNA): TGTGCCAGTAGTTTCTTTCCGGGACAGTCGAATGAAAAACTGTTTTTT.

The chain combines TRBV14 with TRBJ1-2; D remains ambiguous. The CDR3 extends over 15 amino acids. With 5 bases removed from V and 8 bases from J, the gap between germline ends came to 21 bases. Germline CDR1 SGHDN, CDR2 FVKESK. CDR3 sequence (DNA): TGTGCCAGCAGCGAGGACCCAGTCCCCAGGTGGGGCTACACCTTC. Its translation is CASSEDPVPRWGYTF.

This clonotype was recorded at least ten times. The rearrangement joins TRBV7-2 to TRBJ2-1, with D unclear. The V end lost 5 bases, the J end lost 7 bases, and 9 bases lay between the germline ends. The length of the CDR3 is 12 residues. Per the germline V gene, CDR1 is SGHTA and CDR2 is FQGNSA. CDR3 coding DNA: TGTGCCAGCAGCCACCCAGCGAATGAGCAGTTCTTC. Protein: CASSHPANEQFF.

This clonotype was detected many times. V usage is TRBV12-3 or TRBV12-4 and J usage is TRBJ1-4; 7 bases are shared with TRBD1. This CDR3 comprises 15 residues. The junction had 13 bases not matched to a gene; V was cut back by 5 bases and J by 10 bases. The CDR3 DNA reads TGTGCCAGCAGTCCCCCCGGACAGGCCATCGGAAAACTGTTTTTT. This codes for CASSPPGQAIGKLFF.

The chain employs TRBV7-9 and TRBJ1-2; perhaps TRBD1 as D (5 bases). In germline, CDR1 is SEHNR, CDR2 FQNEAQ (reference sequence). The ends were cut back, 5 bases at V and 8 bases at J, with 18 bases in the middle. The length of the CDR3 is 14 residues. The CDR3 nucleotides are TGTGCCAGCAGCCCGGGACCTTCCTTAACCGGCTACACCTTC. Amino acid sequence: CASSPGPSLTGYTF. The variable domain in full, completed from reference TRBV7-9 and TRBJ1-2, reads DTGVSQNPRHKITKRGQNVTFRCDPISEHNRLYWYRQTLGQGPEFLTYFQNEAQLEKSRLLSDRFSAERPKGSFSTLEIQRTEQGDSAMYLCASSPGPSLTGYTFGSGTRLTVV.

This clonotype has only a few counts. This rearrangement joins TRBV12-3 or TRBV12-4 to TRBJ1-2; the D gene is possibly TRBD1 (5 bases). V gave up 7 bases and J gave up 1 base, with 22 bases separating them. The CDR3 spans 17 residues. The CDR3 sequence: CASTQTRGRVGNYGYTF. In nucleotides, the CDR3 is TGTGCCAGCACCCAGACCCGGGGCAGGGTCGGTAACTATGGCTACACCTTC.